The T cell receptor (beta chain) under discussion was sequenced for a study of regulatory T cells in long-lasting Graves disease. The time point here: persistent/refractory GD, antithyroid drugs over 5 years with positive TRAb. RNA isolated from PBMCs was used to make the TCR library. Library construction for TCR beta used iRepertoire HTBI primers and Arm-PCR of CDR3 regions. Using its own MiXCR run on the multiplex PCR reads, TCRdb lists one record per CDR3 protein. Counted here are about 470,000 distinct CDR3 sequences, roughly 20% occurring once; the ten biggest clones make up 7% to 9.5%. About this clonotype: The target antigen is unknown.

Germline CDR1 reads GTSNPN; CDR2 reads SVGIG (reference sequence). This CDR3 spans 15 amino acids. Trimming pared 6 bases from V and 1 base from J, leaving 15 bases between. Points from the study as a whole: Persistent disease exhibited a predilection for TRBV28, TRBJ1-2 and TRBJ2-5.

The J gene is TRBJ2-2, the V gene TRBV30; D gene unclear. This TCR derives from a female donor with Graves disease. The material was peripheral blood mononuclear cells (PBMCs), obtained when the disease was refractory, from a patient treated with antithyroid drugs. For the CDR3, the DNA is TGTGCCTGTCTTACCCCCACCGGGAACACCGGGGAGCTGTTTTTT. The encoded protein is CACLTPTGNTGELFF. The variable domain in full, with the rest retrieved from reference TRBV30 and TRBJ2-2, is SQTIHQWPATLVQPVGSPLSLECTVEGTSNPNLYWYRQAAGRGLQLLFYSVGIGQISSEVPQNLSASRPQDRQFILSSKKLLLSDSGFYLCACLTPTGNTGELFFGEGSRLTVL.